The source of this T cell receptor beta chain is a study of blood T cell repertoires in COVID-19. Looking at the study overall: Italy, Spain and the United States were the sources of the convalescent and acute COVID-19 samples.

Original data processing: Amplification with reference gene primers provided the estimates of nucleated cell counts. TCRdb's copy holds only in-frame clones and misses some; the assay was immunoSEQ multiplex PCR. D and trimming come from the DNA, and the V and J calls and clone size come from that table. This sample has roughly 52,000 clones, with 82% found just once. V was shortened by 6 bases and J by 8 bases, with 17 bases between the two germline ends. CDR3 length: 14 amino acids. CDR1 and CDR2 from the germline V gene are MNHEY and SVGAGI. Sequencing was performed on peripheral blood. The origin of this receptor is a man at least 80 years old with COVID-19, enrolled during active disease. The chain recombines TRBV6-5 with TRBJ1-3, with D possibly TRBD1 on 5 matching bases. The CDR3 region has the DNA TGTGCCAGCAGCCCGGGCCCCGGGGGGGACACCATATATTTT. This gives the protein CASSPGPGGDTIYF.